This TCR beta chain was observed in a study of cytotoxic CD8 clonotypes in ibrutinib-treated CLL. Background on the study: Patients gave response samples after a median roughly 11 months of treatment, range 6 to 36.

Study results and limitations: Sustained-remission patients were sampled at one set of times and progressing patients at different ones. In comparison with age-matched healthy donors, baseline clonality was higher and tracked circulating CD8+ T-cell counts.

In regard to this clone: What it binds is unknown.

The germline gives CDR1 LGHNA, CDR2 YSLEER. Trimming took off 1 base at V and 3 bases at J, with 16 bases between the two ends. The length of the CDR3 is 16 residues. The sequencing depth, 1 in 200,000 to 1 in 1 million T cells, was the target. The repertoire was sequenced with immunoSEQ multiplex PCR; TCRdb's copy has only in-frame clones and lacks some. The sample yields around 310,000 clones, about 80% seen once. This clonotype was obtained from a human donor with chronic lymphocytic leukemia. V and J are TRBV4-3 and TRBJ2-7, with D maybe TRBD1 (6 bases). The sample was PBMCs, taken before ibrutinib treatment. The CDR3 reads CASSQGRFEQGYEQYF. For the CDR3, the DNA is TGCGCCAGCAGCCAAGGGAGGTTCGAACAGGGCTACGAGCAGTACTTC.